This T cell receptor (beta chain) was sequenced for a study of T cells in tuberculosis. Only in-frame clones appear in the TCRdb table, and some are missing; sequencing was by immunoSEQ multiplex PCR. The sample contains some 26,000 clones, around nine tenths of which appear only once. Notes on the study in general: Smaller distances to GMM-specific TCRs suggested their expansion in active tuberculosis.

Adolescents were screened for latent TB by skin test and IGRA. A note on this clone: Its specificity is unknown.

The receptor comes from a donor aged 10 to 29 with latent tuberculosis or without tuberculosis infection. Some clones in this sample may be carry-over from other donors' samples. The sample consisted of PBMCs.

CDR3 sequence (DNA): TGTGCCAGCAGCCAAGCGGTGACAGGGGCGCAGTATTTT. This gives the protein CASSQAVTGAQYF. This sequence joins TRBV14 and TRBJ2-3; 8 bases are shared with TRBD1. Germline V gene sequence: CDR1 SGHDN, CDR2 FVKESK. The J segment lost 10 bases and the V segment lost 1 base, leaving 4 bases of the junction unmatched. The CDR3 is 13 residues long.